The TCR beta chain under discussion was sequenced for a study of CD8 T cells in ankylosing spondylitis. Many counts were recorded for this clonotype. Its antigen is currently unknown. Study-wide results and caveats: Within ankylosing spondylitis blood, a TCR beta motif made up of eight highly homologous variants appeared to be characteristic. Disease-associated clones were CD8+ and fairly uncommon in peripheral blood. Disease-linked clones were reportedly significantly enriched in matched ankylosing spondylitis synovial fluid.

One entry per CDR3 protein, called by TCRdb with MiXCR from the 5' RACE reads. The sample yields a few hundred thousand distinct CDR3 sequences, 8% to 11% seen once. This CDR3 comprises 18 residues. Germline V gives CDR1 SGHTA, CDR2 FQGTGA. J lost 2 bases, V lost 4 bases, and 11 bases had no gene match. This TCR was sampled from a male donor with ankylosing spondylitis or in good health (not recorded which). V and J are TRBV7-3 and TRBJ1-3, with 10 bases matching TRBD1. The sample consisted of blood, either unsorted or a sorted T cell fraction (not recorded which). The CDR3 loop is CASSSEHTGTGAGNTIYF. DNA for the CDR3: TGTGCCAGCAGCTCAGAACATACCGGGACAGGGGCTGGAAACACCATATATTTT.